The 30 T cell receptor beta chains reported below all come from one sample, sequenced in a study of shared clonotypes between healthy human individuals. Assay used: immunoSEQ multiplex PCR; TCRdb lists only in-frame clones, some missing. The sample lists more than 500,000 clones; approximately 95% were seen once. The material sequenced was naive CD4+ T cells sorted from blood. Subset specified: CD45RA+ positively selected. The source of these receptors is a woman in her twenties or thirties in good health.

The count of this clone is one. The chain joins TRBV11-2 to TRBJ1-1; TRBD1 is a possible D gene (6 bases). V lost 7 bases and J 1 base, leaving 13 bases between the germline ends. Germline-derived CDR1 and CDR2 are SGHAT and FQNNGV. This CDR3 contains 14 residues. For the CDR3, the DNA is TGTGCCAGCAACCCGGGACACGCGAACACTGAAGCTTTCTTT. It translates to CASNPGHANTEAFF.

V usage is TRBV5-1 and J usage is TRBJ1-4; 9 bases are shared with TRBD1. Germline CDR1 SGHRS, CDR2 YFSETQ. V was clipped by 4 bases and J by 6 bases; unmatched bases: 7. This CDR3 comprises 15 residues. The CDR3 DNA reads as TGCGCCAGCAGCCTAGGGGACAGGGACGATGAAAAACTGTTTTTT. Its translation: CASSLGDRDDEKLFF. The variable domain in full, completed from reference TRBV5-1 and TRBJ1-4, reads KAGVTQTPRYLIKTRGQQVTLSCSPISGHRSVSWYQQTPGQGLQFLFEYFSETQRNKGNFPGRFSGRQFSNSRSEMNVSTLELGDSALYLCASSLGDRDDEKLFFGSGTQLSVL.

This chain connects TRBV4-1 to TRBJ1-2; D remains ambiguous. Trimming shortened V by 0 bases and J by 0 bases, and 11 bases separated the two germline ends. Germline assignment: CDR1 MGHRA and CDR2 YSYEKL. This CDR3 region has 16 residues. The CDR3 DNA sequence: TGCGCCAGCAGCCAAGAGATGTCTTTAGCTAACTATGGCTACACCTTC. It yields the protein CASSQEMSLANYGYTF.

The rearrangement links TRBV5-1 to TRBJ2-7; unclear D gene. Germline V CDR1 and CDR2: SGHRS, YFSETQ. Trimming shortened V by 0 bases and J by 1 base, and 8 bases separated the two germline ends. This CDR3 is built from 14 residues. CDR3 nucleotides: TGCGCCAGCAGCTTGGGACACCTATCCTACGAGCAGTACTTC. Translation: CASSLGHLSYEQYF.

The J gene is TRBJ2-7, the V gene TRBV28, with D unclear. This CDR3 contains 18 residues. Trimming took 1 base from V and 2 from J, leaving 21 bases between them. Germline V gene lookup returns CDR1 MDHEN and CDR2 SYDVKM. This CDR3 reads CASSLYPLFMKSTYEQYF. The CDR3 DNA reads TGTGCCAGCAGTTTATATCCCTTATTCATGAAATCCACCTACGAGCAGTACTTC.

CDR3 sequence: CASSVELRSYEQYF. The CDR3, as DNA: TGTGCCAGCAGCGTAGAGTTGCGGTCCTACGAGCAGTACTTC. The rearrangement joins TRBV9 to TRBJ2-7; the D is unclear. Germline CDR1 and CDR2: SGDLS and YYNGEE. V was cut by 0 bases and J by 1 base, with 8 bases left in between. The CDR3 loop spans 14 amino acids.

The chain combines TRBV5-4 with TRBJ2-3; TRBD1 agrees at 7 bases. The CDR3 is made up of 14 amino acids. Germline V gives CDR1 SGHNT, CDR2 YYREEE (reference sequence). Germline trimming cut 1 base from V and 4 bases from J; bases unmatched to any gene: 3. The CDR3 DNA is TGTGCCAGCAGCTTGACAGGGGAAGCAGATACGCAGTATTTT. This encodes CASSLTGEADTQYF.

The chain carries TRBV18 and TRBJ2-1; perhaps D is TRBD1 or TRBD2 (6 bases each). The CDR3 runs to 15 residues. Trimming left V 4 bases short and J 5 bases short, with 15 bases between. CDR1 and CDR2 from the germline V gene are KGHSH and LQKENI. DNA for the CDR3: TGTGCCAGCTCACTACAGGGACTGGCGAACAATGAGCAGTTCTTC. Its protein product is CASSLQGLANNEQFF.

This rearrangement joins TRBV10-2 to TRBJ1-2; maybe TRBD1 (5 bases). Trimming stripped 2 bases from V and 6 bases from J, with 7 bases between. The V gene's germline CDR1 is WSHSY and CDR2 SAAADI. The CDR3 is 12 residues long. The CDR3 reads CASSERGNGYTF. The CDR3 DNA reads TGCGCCAGCAGTGAGAGGGGTAATGGCTACACCTTC.

The V call is TRBV4-2, the J call TRBJ2-2; the match to TRBD1 covers 9 bases. This CDR3 has 17 residues. The germline V gene encodes CDR1 LGHNA and CDR2 YNFKEQ. After removal of 1 base from V and 5 bases from J, the junction contained 8 bases not matched to a gene. CDR3 residues: CASSQASRTGVTGELFF. In DNA form, the CDR3 reads TGTGCCAGCAGCCAAGCATCTAGGACAGGGGTGACCGGGGAGCTGTTTTTT.

The rearrangement uses TRBV18 and TRBJ2-1, with 8 bases matching TRBD2. V was pared by 3 bases and J by 7 bases, with 8 bases of the junction left unmatched. The germline V gene encodes CDR1 KGHSH and CDR2 LQKENI. The CDR3 length is 15 residues. The CDR3 loop is CASSPTAGEVNEQFF. The CDR3 DNA follows: TGTGCCAGCTCACCCACAGCGGGAGAAGTAAATGAGCAGTTCTTC.

The V and J genes are TRBV5-6 and TRBJ2-3, with a possible D match to TRBD1 (5 bases). V was trimmed by 4 bases and J by 6 bases, leaving 12 bases between them. The CDR3 runs 13 residues. CDR1 and CDR2 (germline): SGHDT, YYEEEE. CDR3 sequence (DNA): TGTGCCAGCAGCCAGGGTCAGGCGGATACGCAGTATTTT. This encodes CASSQGQADTQYF.

The chain is built from TRBV28 and TRBJ2-7; TRBD1 matches at 8 bases. J was trimmed by 5 bases and V by 4 bases; bases with no gene match: 10. The CDR3 consists of 15 residues. Germline CDR1 and CDR2: MDHEN and SYDVKM. The CDR3 reads CASSSGGHATDEQYF. For the CDR3, the DNA is TGTGCCAGCAGTTCAGGGGGCCACGCAACGGACGAGCAGTACTTC.

The chain has TRBV5-1 and TRBJ2-1, with 12 bases that match TRBD2. Germline V CDR1 and CDR2: SGHRS, YFSETQ. The length of the CDR3 is 14 residues. V was pared by 5 bases and J by 9 bases, with 6 bases of the junction left unmatched. For the CDR3, the DNA is TGCGCCAGCAGGGAGCTAGCGGGAGGGCCTGAGCAGTTCTTC. The encoded protein is CASRELAGGPEQFF.

CDR3 sequence (DNA): TGTGCCAGCAGGGGGGGAGGGCCCCCCCGGGAGCAGTACTTC. Translating it yields CASRGGGPPREQYF. V gene TRBV28 combines with J gene TRBJ2-7, with 7 bases that match TRBD2. CDR3 length equals 14 residues. Germline V gene data show CDR1 as MDHEN and CDR2 as SYDVKM. Losses at the gene ends were 6 bases for V and 7 bases for J; bases not matched to a gene: 12. Looking up the rest from reference TRBV28 and TRBJ2-7 gives the full variable domain: DVKVTQSSRYLVKRTGEKVFLECVQDMDHENMFWYRQDPGLGLRLIYFSYDVKMKEKGDIPEGYSVSREKKERFSLILESASTNQTSMYLCASRGGGPPREQYFGPGTRLTVT.

The chain carries TRBV7-8 and TRBJ2-7, with 13 bases aligning to TRBD2. J gave up 6 bases and V 3 bases, and 8 bases lay outside the gene matches. Germline loops: CDR1 SGHVS, CDR2 FQNEAQ. The length of the CDR3 is 16 residues. CDR3 residues: CASSFKTSGRVGEQYF. DNA for the CDR3: TGTGCCAGCAGCTTCAAAACTAGCGGGAGGGTCGGCGAGCAGTACTTC.

This rearrangement joins TRBV29-1 to TRBJ2-7; possibly TRBD1 for D (6 bases). The CDR3 runs 10 residues. The germline V gene has CDR1 SQVTM and CDR2 ANQGSEA. The CDR3 region is CGTTTYEQYF. CDR3 nucleotide sequence: TGCGGGACAACGACCTACGAGCAGTACTTC.

The gene calls are TRBV28 and TRBJ1-5; D gene ambiguous. Between the trimmed V and J ends, which lost 6 bases and 7 bases, there was a span of 10 bases. This CDR3 has 12 residues. The V gene's germline CDR1 is MDHEN and CDR2 SYDVKM. The CDR3 nucleotides are TGTGCCAGCAGACAAGAGACCCAGCCCCAGCATTTT. It is translated as CASRQETQPQHF.

The chain carries TRBV2 and TRBJ1-1; no definite D call. Germline V lookup: CDR1 SNHLY, CDR2 FYNNEI. This CDR3 is built from 12 residues. V dropped 3 bases and J dropped 2 bases, with 4 bases sitting between them. CDR3 coding DNA: TGTGCCAGCAGTGAGTTTAACACTGAAGCTTTCTTT. This encodes CASSEFNTEAFF.

There are a few counts of this clone. As DNA, the CDR3 is TGTGCCTGGAGTGTACAGGGCGACGAGCAGTACTTC. Its protein is CAWSVQGDEQYF. The rearrangement uses TRBV30 and TRBJ2-7; TRBD1 is a possible D gene (6 bases). CDR1 is GTSNPN, CDR2 SVGIG, per germline (reference sequence). The CDR3 is made up of 12 amino acids. Deletions cut 0 bases from V and 5 bases from J, with 8 bases between. Full variable domain (missing parts from reference TRBV30 and TRBJ2-7): SQTIHQWPATLVQPVGSPLSLECTVEGTSNPNLYWYRQAAGRGLQLLFYSVGIGQISSEVPQNLSASRPQDRQFILSSKKLLLSDSGFYLCAWSVQGDEQYFGPGTRLTVT.

The CDR3 nucleotides are TGTGCCAGCAGCGTAGCCGACAGGGACTACGAGCAGTACTTC. It is translated as CASSVADRDYEQYF. V is TRBV21-1 and J is TRBJ2-7; the table calls TRBD1, which could not be checked here. TRBV21-1 is listed as a pseudogene. The length of the CDR3 is 14 residues.

The chain uses TRBV18 and TRBJ2-7, with TRBD1 as a possible D gene (5 bases). The length of the CDR3 is 14 residues. Trimming cost V 2 bases and J 4 bases, with 12 bases left between them. CDR1 and CDR2 from the germline V gene are KGHSH and LQKENI. CDR3 sequence (DNA): TGTGCCAGCTCACCATCTGCAGGGAAGTACGAGCAGTACTTC. Translation: CASSPSAGKYEQYF.

Note on this clone: The same CDR3 arises from other DNA sequences in this sample as well. The chain employs TRBV28 and TRBJ1-2; a weak D match, TRBD1 (5 bases). V was pared by 5 bases and J by 8 bases, with 12 bases between. This CDR3 has 12 amino acids. Germline CDR1 reads MDHEN; CDR2 reads SYDVKM. CDR3 bases: TGTGCCAGCAGTCTCGGGGGATACGGCTACACCTTC. This gives the protein CASSLGGYGYTF.

This sequence joins TRBV10-2 and TRBJ1-5; D ambiguous. Deletions cut 1 base from V and 4 bases from J, with 8 bases between. CDR1 is WSHSY, CDR2 SAAADI, per germline. This CDR3 has 14 residues. The CDR3 bases are TGCGCCAGCAGTGAGTTGGAGGGAAATCAGCCCCAGCATTTT. This translates into CASSELEGNQPQHF.

The V and J genes are TRBV19 and TRBJ2-1, with 11 nucleotides matching TRBD2. The V gene's germline CDR1 is LNHDA and CDR2 SQIVND (reference sequence). CDR3 size: 14 residues. Germline trimming cut 7 bases from V and 8 bases from J; bases unmatched to any gene: 7. This chain's CDR3 is CASTSSGRWDEQFF. The CDR3 DNA follows: TGTGCCAGTACGTCTAGCGGGAGGTGGGATGAGCAGTTCTTC.

The V gene is TRBV15, the J gene TRBJ1-3; 7 nucleotides match TRBD1. The junction had 12 bases not matched to a gene; V was cut back by 5 bases and J by 2 bases. The CDR3 extends over 17 amino acids. CDR1 and CDR2 (germline): LNHNV, YYDKDF (reference sequence). In DNA, the CDR3 is TGTGCCACCAGCTTAGACAGGGTCTCGACGGCTGGAAACACCATATATTTT. Protein product: CATSLDRVSTAGNTIYF.

This chain connects TRBV28 to TRBJ1-2; D possibly corresponds to TRBD1 (6 bases). Trimming cost V 6 bases and J 9 bases, with 20 bases left between them. Germline lookup yields CDR1 MDHEN and CDR2 SYDVKM. The CDR3 is 14 amino acids. The CDR3 bases are TGTGCCAGCAGCGATGAATTCAGGGGTAGTCGCTACACCTTC. Amino acids: CASSDEFRGSRYTF.

The chain carries TRBV6-4 and TRBJ2-3; 7 nucleotides line up with TRBD1. CDR1 is MRHNA and CDR2 is SNTAGT in the germline V gene. The CDR3 has 15 residues. V lost 0 bases and J lost 6; bases outside the gene matches: 6. The DNA of the CDR3 is TGTGCCAGCAGTGACTCGGGGACAGTAGGGGATACGCAGTATTTT. Translated: CASSDSGTVGDTQYF.

This chain uses TRBV14 with TRBJ2-7; D gene ambiguous. Per the germline V gene, CDR1 is SGHDN and CDR2 is FVKESK. The CDR3 runs to 11 residues. V shed 3 bases and J shed 6 bases, with 6 bases lying between them. CDR3 DNA: TGTGCCAGCAGCCAGACTGTCGAGCAGTACTTC. This codes for CASSQTVEQYF. Combining the CDR3 with reference TRBV14 and TRBJ2-7 gives the whole variable domain EAGVTQFPSHSVIEKGQTVTLRCDPISGHDNLYWYRRVMGKEIKFLLHFVKESKQDESGMPNNRFLAERTGGTYSTLKVQPAELEDSGVYFCASSQTVEQYFGPGTRLTVT.

The rearrangement links TRBV6-5 to TRBJ1-3, with TRBD1 matching over 9 bases. This CDR3 contains 15 residues. The germline gives CDR1 MNHEY, CDR2 SVGAGI. The trim removed 2 bases at V and 2 bases at J, leaving 1 base unmatched. The CDR3: CASSYNRGPGNTIYF. The CDR3 region has the DNA TGTGCCAGCAGTTACAACAGGGGGCCTGGAAACACCATATATTTT.